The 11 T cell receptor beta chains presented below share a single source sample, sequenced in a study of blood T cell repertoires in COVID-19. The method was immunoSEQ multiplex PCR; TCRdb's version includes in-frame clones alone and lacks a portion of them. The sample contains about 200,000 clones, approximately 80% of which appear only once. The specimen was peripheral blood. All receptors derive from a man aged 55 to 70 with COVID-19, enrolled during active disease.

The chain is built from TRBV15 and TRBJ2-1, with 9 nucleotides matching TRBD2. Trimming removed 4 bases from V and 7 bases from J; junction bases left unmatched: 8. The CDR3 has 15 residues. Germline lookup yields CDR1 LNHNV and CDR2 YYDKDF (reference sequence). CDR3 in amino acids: CATSIRAGGTNEQFF. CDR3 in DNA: TGTGCCACCAGCATTCGTGCGGGAGGGACGAATGAGCAGTTCTTC.

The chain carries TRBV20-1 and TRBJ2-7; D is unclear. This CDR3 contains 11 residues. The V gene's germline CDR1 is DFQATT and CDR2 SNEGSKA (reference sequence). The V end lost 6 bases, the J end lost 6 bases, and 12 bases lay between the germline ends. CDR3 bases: TGCAGTGCCCTCCGTGCCGGCGAGCAGTACTTC. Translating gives CSALRAGEQYF.

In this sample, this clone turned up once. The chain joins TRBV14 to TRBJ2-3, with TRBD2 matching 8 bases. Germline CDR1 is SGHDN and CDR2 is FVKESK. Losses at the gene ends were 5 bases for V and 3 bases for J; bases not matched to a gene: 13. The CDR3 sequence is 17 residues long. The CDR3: CASSAGGSGSLTDTQYF. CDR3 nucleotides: TGTGCCAGCAGCGCTGGGGGCAGCGGGAGTCTGACAGATACGCAGTATTTT.

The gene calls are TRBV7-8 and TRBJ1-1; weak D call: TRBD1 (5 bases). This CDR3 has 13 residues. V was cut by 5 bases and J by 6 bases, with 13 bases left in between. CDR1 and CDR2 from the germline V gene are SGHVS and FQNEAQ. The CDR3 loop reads CASSAAGRAEAFF. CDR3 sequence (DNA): TGTGCCAGCAGCGCGGCGGGGCGGGCTGAAGCTTTCTTT.

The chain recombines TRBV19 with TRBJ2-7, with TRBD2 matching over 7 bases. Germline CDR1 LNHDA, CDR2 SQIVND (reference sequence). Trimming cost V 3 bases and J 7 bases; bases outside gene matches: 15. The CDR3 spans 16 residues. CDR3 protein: CASSMGGYGSVGEQYF. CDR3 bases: TGTGCCAGTAGTATGGGAGGGTATGGTTCCGTCGGAGAGCAGTACTTC.

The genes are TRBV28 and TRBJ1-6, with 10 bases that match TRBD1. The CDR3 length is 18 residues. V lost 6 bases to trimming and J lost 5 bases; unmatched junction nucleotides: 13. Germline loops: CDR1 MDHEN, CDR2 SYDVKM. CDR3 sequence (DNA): TGTGCCAGCAGCCTTATGAACCTAGGACAGGGGGATAATTCACCCCTCCACTTT. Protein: CASSLMNLGQGDNSPLHF.

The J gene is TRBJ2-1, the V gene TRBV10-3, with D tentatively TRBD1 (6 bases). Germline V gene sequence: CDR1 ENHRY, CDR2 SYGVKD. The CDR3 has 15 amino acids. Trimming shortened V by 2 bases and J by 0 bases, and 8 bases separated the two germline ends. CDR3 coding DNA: TGTGCCATCAGTGAGGCACAGGGCTCCTACAATGAGCAGTTCTTC. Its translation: CAISEAQGSYNEQFF.

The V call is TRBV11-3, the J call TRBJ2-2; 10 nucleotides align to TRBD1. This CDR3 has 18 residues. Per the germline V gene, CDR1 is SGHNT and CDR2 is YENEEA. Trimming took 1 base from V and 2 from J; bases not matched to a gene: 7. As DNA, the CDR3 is TGTGCCAGCAGCTTAGGGGACAGGGGAAGCGAAAACACCGGGGAGCTGTTTTTT. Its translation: CASSLGDRGSENTGELFF.

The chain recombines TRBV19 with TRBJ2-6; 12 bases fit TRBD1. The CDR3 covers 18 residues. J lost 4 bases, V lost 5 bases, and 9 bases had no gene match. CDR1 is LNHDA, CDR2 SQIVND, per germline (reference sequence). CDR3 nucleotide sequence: TGTGCCAGTAGTCTCGCCGGGACAGGGGGCGCAGGGGCCAACGTCCTGACTTTC. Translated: CASSLAGTGGAGANVLTF.

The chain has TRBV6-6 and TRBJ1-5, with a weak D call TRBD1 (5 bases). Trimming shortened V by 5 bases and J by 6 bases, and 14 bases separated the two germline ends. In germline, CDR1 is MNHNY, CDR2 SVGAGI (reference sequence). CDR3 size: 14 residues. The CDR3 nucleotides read TGTGCCAGCAGTGTGGGGCGGCCAAGTCAGCCCCAGCATTTT. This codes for CASSVGRPSQPQHF.

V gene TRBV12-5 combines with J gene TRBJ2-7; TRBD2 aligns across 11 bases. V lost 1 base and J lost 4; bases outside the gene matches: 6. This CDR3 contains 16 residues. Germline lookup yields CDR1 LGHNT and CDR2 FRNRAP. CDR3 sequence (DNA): TGTGCTAGTGGTTTGGATGATAGCGGGAGGGCTTACGAGCAGTACTTC. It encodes CASGLDDSGRAYEQYF.